What follows are 26 T cell receptor beta chains derived from one specimen sequenced in a study of T cell responses to AZD1222 COVID-19 vaccine. Using immunoSEQ multiplex PCR, the repertoire was profiled, and TCRdb retains in-frame clones only, with some absent. The sample holds 86,000 or so clones, 90% seen once. The sample in question was peripheral blood, obtained on day 0 of AZD1222 vaccination. The source is an adult in good health.

The chain recombines TRBV7-2 with TRBJ2-5, with 9 nucleotides matching TRBD2. The V and J ends lost 1 base and 6 bases, in that order; junction bases with no gene match: 9. This CDR3 has 16 amino acids. Germline V gives CDR1 SGHTA, CDR2 FQGNSA. CDR3 nucleotide sequence: TGTGCCAGCAGCTTAGTCGGTTCGCGGGAGGGTCAGACCCAGTACTTC. Amino acids: CASSLVGSREGQTQYF.

This chain connects TRBV9 to TRBJ2-2; no clear D. This CDR3 region has 14 residues. CDR1 is SGDLS and CDR2 is YYNGEE in the germline V gene. Trimming left V 3 bases short and J 3 bases short, with 9 bases between. The CDR3 DNA sequence: TGTGCCAGCAGCGGTCGTATGGACACCGGGGAGCTGTTTTTT. Its protein is CASSGRMDTGELFF.

In DNA form, the CDR3 reads TGTGCCAGCAGCGATCTTTTCGGTCCACGTAATGAGCAGTTCTTC. It codes for CASSDLFGPRNEQFF. V gene TRBV7-9 combines with J gene TRBJ2-1; no reliable D call. This CDR3 is 15 amino acids long. V was pared by 5 bases and J by 7 bases, with 18 bases between. The germline gives CDR1 SEHNR, CDR2 FQNEAQ (reference sequence).

The chain joins TRBV6-5 to TRBJ1-2, with 10 bases that match TRBD1. V was pared by 6 bases and J by 7 bases, with 8 bases of the junction left unmatched. CDR1 is MNHEY and CDR2 is SVGAGI in the germline V gene. There are 14 residues in the CDR3. CDR3 sequence reads: CASSRTGGLSGYTF. The CDR3 DNA sequence: TGTGCCAGCAGCAGGACAGGGGGGCTCTCTGGCTACACCTTC.

The rearrangement joins TRBV28 to TRBJ2-7; D not resolved. CDR3 length: 13 residues. Germline CDR1 and CDR2: MDHEN and SYDVKM. V lost 2 bases and J 6 bases, leaving 11 bases between the germline ends. The CDR3 nucleotides read TGTGCCAGCAGTTTAAATAGTTTGAGCGAGCAGTACTTC. This gives the protein CASSLNSLSEQYF. Supplemented by reference TRBV28 and TRBJ2-7, the full variable domain reads DVKVTQSSRYLVKRTGEKVFLECVQDMDHENMFWYRQDPGLGLRLIYFSYDVKMKEKGDIPEGYSVSREKKERFSLILESASTNQTSMYLCASSLNSLSEQYFGPGTRLTVT.

The chain recombines TRBV18 with TRBJ2-1; 15 nucleotides line up with TRBD2. J was trimmed by 5 bases and V by 0 bases; bases with no gene match: 2. Germline V gene lookup returns CDR1 KGHSH and CDR2 LQKENI. This CDR3 has 17 amino acids. CDR3 DNA: TGTGCCAGCTCACCACCGGGACTAGCGGGAGGTAACAATGAGCAGTTCTTC. It codes for CASSPPGLAGGNNEQFF. The full variable domain, its missing parts supplied by reference TRBV18 and TRBJ2-1, is NAGVMQNPRHLVRRRGQEARLRCSPMKGHSHVYWYRQLPEEGLKFMVYLQKENIIDESGMPKERFSAEFPKEGPSILRIQQVVRGDSAAYFCASSPPGLAGGNNEQFFGPGTRLTVL.

This sequence joins TRBV5-5 and TRBJ1-4, with D possibly being TRBD1 (5 bases). This CDR3 has 15 amino acids. V was trimmed by 0 bases and J by 3 bases, leaving 9 bases between them. Per germline, CDR1 SGHKS and CDR2 YYEKEE (reference sequence). In DNA form, the CDR3 reads TGTGCCAGCAGCTTGGACCCGGGACCTAATGAAAAACTGTTTTTT. Its translation is CASSLDPGPNEKLFF.

This sequence joins TRBV15 and TRBJ2-7; D possibly corresponds to TRBD1 (6 bases). The CDR3 totals 16 residues. The germline V gene has CDR1 LNHNV and CDR2 YYDKDF (reference sequence). Trimming shortened V by 4 bases and J by 1 base, and 17 bases separated the two germline ends. The chain's CDR3 is CATSIDLDSLSYEQYF. As DNA, the CDR3 is TGTGCCACCAGCATCGACTTGGACAGTCTGTCCTACGAGCAGTACTTC.

The J gene is TRBJ1-6, the V gene TRBV28; 10 bases agree with TRBD1. The V gene's germline CDR1 is MDHEN and CDR2 SYDVKM. The CDR3 extends over 15 amino acids. With V trimmed by 6 bases and J by 6 bases, 5 bases remained unmatched. The CDR3 spells CASSIRDRGNSPLHF. CDR3 coding DNA: TGTGCCAGCAGCATAAGGGACAGGGGTAATTCACCCCTCCACTTT.

This sequence joins TRBV27 and TRBJ2-2; D possibly corresponds to TRBD1 (5 bases). In germline, CDR1 is MNHEY, CDR2 SMNVEV (reference sequence). This CDR3 is built from 16 residues. Trimming took off 3 bases at V and 5 bases at J, with 16 bases between the two ends. The chain's CDR3 is CASSFASGPITGELFF. The CDR3 coding sequence is TGTGCCAGCAGTTTTGCCTCAGGGCCGATAACCGGGGAGCTGTTTTTT.

This chain uses TRBV6-6 with TRBJ2-5, with 8 bases that match TRBD2. V gave up 5 bases and J gave up 0 bases; unmatched junction bases: 5. This CDR3 has 15 amino acids. Germline CDR1 reads MNHNY; CDR2 reads SVGAGI (reference sequence). The CDR3 DNA follows: TGTGCCAGCAGTCGAGCGGGGGCCAACCAAGAGACCCAGTACTTC. It specifies CASSRAGANQETQYF.

The CDR3 sequence: CASSPGQGTTEAFF. The CDR3 coding sequence is TGCGCCAGCAGCCCGGGACAGGGGACCACTGAAGCTTTCTTT. The chain carries TRBV4-1 and TRBJ1-1, with 10 positions matching TRBD1. The CDR3 is 14 residues long. V lost 4 bases, J lost 4 bases, and 3 bases stayed unmatched. From germline, CDR1 is MGHRA and CDR2 YSYEKL.

This chain links TRBV6-4 with TRBJ1-3; D is uncertain. Germline V gene lookup returns CDR1 MRHNA and CDR2 SNTAGT. The V end lost 11 bases, the J end lost 0 bases, and 11 bases lay between the germline ends. The CDR3 is 13 residues long. This CDR3 is CAQVPGSGNTIYF. The CDR3 nucleotides read TGTGCCCAGGTACCGGGCTCTGGAAACACCATATATTTT.

J is TRBJ2-7 and V is TRBV11-2, with TRBD1 matching over 8 bases. This CDR3 comprises 14 residues. V dropped 1 base and J dropped 2; count of bases not matched to a gene: 1. CDR1 and CDR2 from the germline V gene are SGHAT and FQNNGV. The DNA of the CDR3 is TGTGCCAGCAGCTTAGGGACAGGGACCTACGAGCAGTACTTC. It translates to CASSLGTGTYEQYF.

The chain has TRBV27 and TRBJ1-3; 9 positions match TRBD1. The CDR3 is made up of 17 amino acids. Germline V gene data show CDR1 as MNHEY and CDR2 as SMNVEV (reference sequence). J lost 0 bases, V lost 4 bases, and 7 bases had no gene match. CDR3 bases: TGTGCCAGCAGTTCCTGGACAGGGGCCGACTCTGGAAACACCATATATTTT. It codes for CASSSWTGADSGNTIYF.

The genes are TRBV5-4 and TRBJ2-7, with a weak D call TRBD1 (5 bases). Trimming took off 4 bases at V and 2 bases at J, with 16 bases between the two ends. The germline gives CDR1 SGHNT, CDR2 YYREEE (reference sequence). The CDR3 spans 15 residues. CDR3 protein: CASSLKVQGAYEQYF. CDR3 DNA sequence: TGTGCCAGCAGCCTGAAGGTTCAGGGTGCCTACGAGCAGTACTTC.

The gene calls are TRBV15 and TRBJ2-7; D call uncertain. Trimming stripped 0 bases from V and 2 bases from J, with 8 bases between. The germline gives CDR1 LNHNV, CDR2 YYDKDF (reference sequence). The CDR3 extends over 14 amino acids. The CDR3 protein is CATSRDLQTYEQYF. CDR3 in DNA: TGTGCCACCAGCAGAGATTTACAGACCTACGAGCAGTACTTC.

This clone has a single count. The CDR3 nucleotides are TGCGCCAGCAGCTGGGGACAGGGCGGCGACTATGGCTACACCTTC. It is translated as CASSWGQGGDYGYTF. The chain uses TRBV5-1 and TRBJ1-2; 9 nucleotides match TRBD1. CDR1 and CDR2 from the germline V gene are SGHRS and YFSETQ. This CDR3 contains 15 residues. V lost 3 bases to trimming and J lost 3 bases; unmatched junction nucleotides: 6.

This clone appeared a single time. The rearrangement joins TRBV5-4 to TRBJ1-4, with unresolved D. This CDR3 comprises 12 residues. Germline V lookup: CDR1 SGHNT, CDR2 YYREEE (reference sequence). V was trimmed by 3 bases and J by 3 bases, leaving 3 bases between them. CDR3 protein: CASSSANEKLFF. The CDR3 DNA is TGTGCCAGCAGCTCGGCTAATGAAAAACTGTTTTTT.

The J gene is TRBJ1-6, the V gene TRBV19; D is unclear. Germline V CDR1 and CDR2: LNHDA, SQIVND (reference sequence). This CDR3 is built from 14 residues. Deletions cut 7 bases from V and 6 bases from J, with 13 bases between. The CDR3 nucleotides read TGTGCCAGTACCCTAACTGGTTTTAATTCACCCCTCCACTTT. This translates into CASTLTGFNSPLHF.

The chain links TRBV19 to TRBJ2-5; TRBD1 matches at 9 bases. The CDR3 is 16 amino acids. Trimming cost V 8 bases and J 3 bases; bases outside gene matches: 13. Germline values: CDR1 LNHDA, CDR2 SQIVND (reference sequence). CDR3 sequence (DNA): TGTGCCAGTGGTTCCGGGACAGGGATCGGGGAAGAGACCCAGTACTTC. Its translation: CASGSGTGIGEETQYF. The variable domain in full, with the rest retrieved from reference TRBV19 and TRBJ2-5, is DGGITQSPKYLFRKEGQNVTLSCEQNLNHDAMYWYRQDPGQGLRLIYYSQIVNDFQKGDIAEGYSVSREKKESFPLTVTSAQKNPTAFYLCASGSGTGIGEETQYFGPGTRLLVL.

The rearrangement links TRBV19 to TRBJ2-1; TRBD2 aligns across 12 bases. CDR1 LNHDA and CDR2 SQIVND come from the germline V gene (reference sequence). The trim removed 1 base at V and 13 bases at J, leaving 5 bases unmatched. The CDR3 extends over 14 amino acids. The chain's CDR3 is CASSIGTSGTTQFF. CDR3 in DNA: TGTGCCAGTAGTATAGGGACTAGCGGGACCACTCAGTTCTTC.

CDR3 sequence (DNA): TGTGCCAGCAGCTTGATTTCTATGAACACTGAAGCTTTCTTT. Protein product: CASSLISMNTEAFF. The rearrangement uses TRBV5-6 and TRBJ1-1; D gene unclear. The CDR3 loop spans 14 amino acids. V lost 1 base, J lost 0 bases, and 7 bases lay in between. Looked up from germline, CDR1 is SGHDT and CDR2 is YYEEEE.

The chain uses TRBV19 and TRBJ1-1; D gene ambiguous. The CDR3 totals 15 residues. Looked up from germline, CDR1 is LNHDA and CDR2 is SQIVND (reference sequence). Trimming removed 2 bases from V and 0 bases from J, with 10 bases in between. The DNA of the CDR3 is TGTGCCAGTAGTATAAGCGTGATCATGAACACTGAAGCTTTCTTT. It specifies CASSISVIMNTEAFF.

As for this clone: One end of the junction is discordant with germline, which a read error may explain. This rearrangement joins TRBV4-1 to TRBJ2-7; 11 positions match TRBD2. Germline CDR1 is MGHRA and CDR2 is YSYEKL. The CDR3 covers 16 residues. This CDR3 is CARSRLAGTSSYEQYF. The DNA for the CDR3 is TGCGCCCGCAGCCGACTAGCGGGAACCAGCTCCTACGAGCAGTACTTC.

The chain recombines TRBV18 with TRBJ2-7; tentative D call: TRBD2 (6 bases). This CDR3 comprises 13 residues. Trimming took 8 bases from V and 5 from J, leaving 16 bases between them. Germline CDR1 is KGHSH and CDR2 is LQKENI. Here the CDR3 DNA reads TGTGCCAGCGCGACTAGTCCTTCGGACGAGCAGTACTTC. Translated, it gives CASATSPSDEQYF.